This T cell receptor (beta chain) stems from a study of T-cell memory formation after mild COVID-19. Whole-study context: Clusters were largely donor specific.

A single record per CDR3 protein comes from TCRdb applying MiXCR to the 5' RACE reads. This table has 500,000 to 650,000 distinct CDR3 sequences, about 20% appearing once. This CDR3 has 13 residues. Trimming took off 3 bases at V and 10 bases at J, with 14 bases between the two ends. Study-wide results and limits: Largely, contracting CD4+ clones fell within CM and EM, and contracting CD8+ clones within EMRA. Second-wave clones reaching peak frequency on day 37 lacked confirmed SARS-CoV-2 specificity. Memory cells collected pre-infection included some clones that later responded, suggesting cross-reactive memory joined.

The sample holds one count of this clonotype. What it binds is not known. The sample consisted of PBMCs or a T cell subset sorted from them (not recorded which). This chain connects TRBV12-3 or TRBV12-4 to TRBJ2-3; tentatively, D is TRBD1 (6 bases). The clonotype comes from an adult woman who had mild COVID-19 (a few samples of this study predate the infection). Cell type and time point are not known. The DNA of the CDR3 is TGTGCCAGCAGTTTCCGTGTAGGGGGTTCGCAGTATTTT. Its translation: CASSFRVGGSQYF.